This T cell receptor beta chain was recorded in a study of ipilimumab plus nivolumab after autologous stem cell transplantation. Background on the study: The DLBCL cohort had primary refractory and relapsed disease, with 18-month progression-free survival of roughly 86% and 30%.

V was trimmed by 4 bases and J by 0 bases, leaving 11 bases between them. The CDR3 runs to 16 residues. In germline, CDR1 is SGDLS, CDR2 YYNGEE. The table came from immunoSEQ multiplex PCR; TCRdb's copy has only in-frame clones and leaves some out. Among over 75,000 clones listed, 83% were seen once. Patients got ipilimumab 1 mg/kg beginning 14 to 28 days post-transplant. Through week 26, nivolumab 3 mg/kg IV was given weeks 1, 4, 7, 10, then biweekly. This TCR derives from a male donor with diffuse large B-cell lymphoma. The V and J genes are TRBV9 and TRBJ2-6; possible D gene TRBD1, 5 bases. Specimen: PBMCs, collected in a trial of ipilimumab plus nivolumab as post-transplant consolidation. CDR3 nucleotides: TGTGCCAGCAGCAGTTACAGGACCTCTGGGGCCAACGTCCTGACTTTC. Translated, it gives CASSSYRTSGANVLTF.